A single sample is the source of the 13 T cell receptor beta chains below, sequenced in a study of T cells after yellow fever vaccination. MiXCR, run by TCRdb on the 5' RACE reads, gives a single entry per CDR3 protein. The repertoire consists of fewer than 350,000 distinct CDR3 sequences, with about 4.5% occurring once and the leading ten covering around 19%. Sequencing used PBMCs, obtained 15 days after the yellow fever booster vaccination. These receptors came from a young man who received the YFV17D yellow fever vaccine.

The CDR3 DNA reads TGTGCCAGCAGCGAGCGAGGGTTCGCATTAAACATTCAGTACTTC. Translated: CASSERGFALNIQYF. V gene TRBV5-8 combines with J gene TRBJ2-4, with D perhaps TRBD2 (5 bases). The CDR3 runs 15 residues. Germline assignment: CDR1 SGHTS and CDR2 YDEGEE. The V end lost 4 bases, the J end lost 6 bases, and 17 bases lay between the germline ends.

In this sample, this clonotype turned up many times. The chain employs TRBV7-9 and TRBJ1-1; D is uncertain. V was trimmed by 4 bases and J by 11 bases, leaving 11 bases between them. CDR1 SEHNR and CDR2 FQNEAQ come from the germline V gene (reference sequence). The CDR3 is 11 amino acids. The CDR3 nucleotides are TGTGCCAGCAGCTCCCGGGAAGCGGCTTTCTTT. Protein sequence: CASSSREAAFF.

This clonotype was counted ten times or more. The V call is TRBV6-2 or TRBV6-3, the J call TRBJ1-4; possible D gene TRBD1, 5 bases. CDR3 length equals 12 residues. From germline, CDR1 is MNHEY and CDR2 SVGEGT. Between the trimmed V and J ends, which lost 2 bases and 11 bases, there was a span of 9 bases. The CDR3 region has the DNA TGTGCCAGCAGTTACCAGGGTTGGAAACTGTTTTTT. It yields the protein CASSYQGWKLFF.

Many counts were recorded for this clonotype. V is TRBV6-6 and J is TRBJ2-7; perhaps TRBD2 as D (7 bases). This CDR3 region has 17 residues. V gave up 4 bases and J gave up 3 bases, with 22 bases separating them. Germline V lookup: CDR1 MNHNY, CDR2 SVGAGI (reference sequence). In nucleotides, the CDR3 is TGTGCCAGCAGTTTCCTCGGGGGGCAGGGAGTCGGCTACGAGCAGTACGTC. Protein sequence: CASSFLGGQGVGYEQYV.

This clonotype was seen only a few times. CDR3 sequence reads: CASLRGAHDYGYTF. In nucleotides, the CDR3 is TGTGCCAGCCTTCGGGGGGCACATGACTATGGCTACACCTTC. This chain uses TRBV5-6 with TRBJ1-2, with a weak D call TRBD1 (6 bases). The CDR3 consists of 14 residues. V lost 7 bases and J 3 bases, leaving 16 bases between the germline ends. Germline V gives CDR1 SGHDT, CDR2 YYEEEE.

The rearrangement uses TRBV6-2 or TRBV6-3 and TRBJ2-7; no definite D call. The CDR3 is 14 amino acids. Trimming removed 2 bases from V and 4 bases from J, with 12 bases in between. CDR1 and CDR2 (germline): MNHEY, SVGEGT. This CDR3 reads CASSYDRVRYEQYV. The CDR3 coding sequence is TGTGCCAGCAGTTACGATCGGGTCCGTTACGAGCAGTACGTC.

Ten or more counts support this clonotype. The CDR3, as DNA: TGTGCCAGCAGCCCGACCGGGGGGGTCCCAGAGACCCAGTACTTC. It specifies CASSPTGGVPETQYF. The chain is built from TRBV7-3 and TRBJ2-5; TRBD2 agrees at 8 bases. Trimming took 5 bases from V and 4 from J; bases not matched to a gene: 9. The CDR3 contains 15 residues. Germline-derived CDR1 and CDR2 are SGHTA and FQGTGA.

This clonotype was seen only a few times. V and J are TRBV11-2 and TRBJ2-5; D unclear. Per the germline V gene, CDR1 is SGHAT and CDR2 is FQNNGV. Trimming left V 5 bases short and J 0 bases short, with 13 bases between. This CDR3 comprises 15 residues. The CDR3 nucleotides read TGTGCCAGCAGCCTAGGACGTGGGCACCAAGAGACCCAGTACTTC. It specifies CASSLGRGHQETQYF.

This clonotype was observed many times. The chain uses TRBV5-1 and TRBJ1-1; no clear D gene. Between the trimmed V and J ends, which lost 4 bases and 3 bases, there was a span of 10 bases. This CDR3 contains 13 residues. Germline assignment: CDR1 SGHRS and CDR2 YFSETQ. The CDR3: CASSGGLYTEAFF. The CDR3 coding sequence is TGCGCCAGCAGCGGAGGGTTATACACTGAAGCTTTCTTT.

This clonotype was observed at least ten times. The chain combines TRBV27 with TRBJ1-1; 7 bases agree with TRBD1. The V and J ends lost 1 base and 5 bases, in that order; junction bases with no gene match: 7. The CDR3 contains 15 residues. Looked up from germline, CDR1 is MNHEY and CDR2 is SMNVEV (reference sequence). The CDR3 DNA sequence: TGTGCCAGCAGTTTATTTACAGGGGTGGAAACTGAAGCTTTCTTT. It yields the protein CASSLFTGVETEAFF.

The gene calls are TRBV6-5 and TRBJ1-2; no definite D call. The germline V and J ends were trimmed by 8 bases and 0 bases, with 16 bases remaining between them. Germline V gene data show CDR1 as MNHEY and CDR2 as SVGAGI. This CDR3 has 15 residues. CDR3 protein: CASGPNVLSNYGYTF. Written as DNA, the CDR3 is TGTGCCAGCGGCCCAAACGTGCTTTCTAACTATGGCTACACCTTC.

This clonotype was observed at least ten times. CDR3 loop: CASSPPPGGRDTEAFF. CDR3 in DNA: TGTGCCAGCAGCCCTCCCCCCGGGGGTCGGGATACTGAAGCTTTCTTT. The chain joins TRBV4-2 to TRBJ1-1; D is perhaps TRBD1 (5 bases). CDR1 is LGHNA and CDR2 is YNFKEQ in the germline V gene. The CDR3 loop spans 16 amino acids. V lost 4 bases and J 5 bases, leaving 20 bases between the germline ends.

This clonotype occurred a few times. The chain carries TRBV2 and TRBJ2-1; the D gene is possibly TRBD1 (6 bases). Between the trimmed V and J ends, which lost 7 bases and 8 bases, there was a span of 12 bases. Per the germline V gene, CDR1 is SNHLY and CDR2 is FYNNEI. The CDR3 runs 12 residues. CDR3: CASIRQVDEQFF. For the CDR3, the DNA is TGTGCCAGCATCAGACAGGTGGATGAGCAGTTCTTC.